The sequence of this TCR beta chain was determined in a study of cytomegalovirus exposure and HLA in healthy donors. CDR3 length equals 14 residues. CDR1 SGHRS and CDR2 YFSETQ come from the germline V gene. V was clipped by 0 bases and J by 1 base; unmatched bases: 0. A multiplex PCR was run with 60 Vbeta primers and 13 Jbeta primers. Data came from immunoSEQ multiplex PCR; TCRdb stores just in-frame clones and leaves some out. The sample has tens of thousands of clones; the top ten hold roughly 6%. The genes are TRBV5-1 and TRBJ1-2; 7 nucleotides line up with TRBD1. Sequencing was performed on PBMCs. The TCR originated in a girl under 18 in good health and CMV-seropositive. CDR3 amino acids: CASSLDRGNYGYTF. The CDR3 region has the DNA TGCGCCAGCAGCTTGGACAGGGGTAACTATGGCTACACCTTC.